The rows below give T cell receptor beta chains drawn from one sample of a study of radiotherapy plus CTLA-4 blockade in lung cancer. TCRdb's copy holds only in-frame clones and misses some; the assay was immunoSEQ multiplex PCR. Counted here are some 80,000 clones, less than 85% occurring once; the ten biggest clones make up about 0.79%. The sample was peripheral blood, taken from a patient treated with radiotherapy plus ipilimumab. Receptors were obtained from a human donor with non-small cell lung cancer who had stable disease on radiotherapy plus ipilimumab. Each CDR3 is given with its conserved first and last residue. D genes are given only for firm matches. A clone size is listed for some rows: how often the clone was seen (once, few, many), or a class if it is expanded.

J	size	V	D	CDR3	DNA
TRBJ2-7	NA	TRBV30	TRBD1	CAWNRDRGYDSYEQYF	TGTGCCTGGAACCGGGACAGGGGGTATGACTCCTACGAGCAGTACTTC
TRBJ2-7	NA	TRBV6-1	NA	CASKRTDSESYEQYF	TGTGCCAGCAAGAGGACGGACAGCGAGTCCTACGAGCAGTACTTC
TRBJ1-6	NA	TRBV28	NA	CASRPGSSYNSPLHF	TGTGCCAGCAGACCAGGGAGCTCCTATAATTCACCCCTCCACTTT
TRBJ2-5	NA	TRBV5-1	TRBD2	CASSLALSGRAETQYF	TGCGCCAGCAGCTTGGCTCTTAGCGGGAGGGCAGAGACCCAGTACTTC
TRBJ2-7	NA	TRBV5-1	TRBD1	CASSPGQVRVFRDEQYF	TGCGCCAGCAGCCCAGGACAGGTTCGGGTCTTTAGGGACGAGCAGTACTTC
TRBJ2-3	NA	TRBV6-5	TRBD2	CASRDAGGPDTQYF	TGTGCCAGCAGAGACGCGGGGGGCCCAGATACGCAGTATTTT
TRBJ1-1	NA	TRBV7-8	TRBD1	CASSPGTGLTEAFF	TGTGCCAGCAGCCCCGGGACAGGTCTCACTGAAGCTTTCTTT
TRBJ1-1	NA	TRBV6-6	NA	CASRGGGDTEAFF	TGTGCCAGCAGGGGCGGGGGTGACACTGAAGCTTTCTTT
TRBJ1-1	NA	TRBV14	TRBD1	CASSPVTGGSTEAFF	TGTGCCAGCAGCCCCGTGACAGGGGGGAGCACTGAAGCTTTCTTT
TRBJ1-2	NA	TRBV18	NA	CASSPQGDGYTF	TGTGCCAGCTCACCACAGGGGGATGGCTACACCTTC
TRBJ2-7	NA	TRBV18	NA	CASSQSSGAGEQYF	TGTGCCAGCTCACAGAGTTCAGGGGCGGGCGAGCAGTACTTC
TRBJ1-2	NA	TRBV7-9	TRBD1	CASSVDREGYGYTF	TGTGCCAGCAGCGTCGACAGGGAAGGGTATGGCTACACCTTC
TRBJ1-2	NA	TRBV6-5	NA	CASSTPTLTGYGYTF	TGTGCCAGCAGTACCCCGACTTTGACAGGCTATGGCTACACCTTC
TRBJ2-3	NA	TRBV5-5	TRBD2	CASRSAGADTQYF	TGTGCCAGCAGAAGCGCGGGAGCAGATACGCAGTATTTT
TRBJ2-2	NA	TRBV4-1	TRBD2	CASSPLSGGNTGELFF	TGCGCCAGCAGCCCCCTGAGCGGGGGCAACACCGGGGAGCTGTTTTTT
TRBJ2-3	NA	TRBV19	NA	CASKIGGTSTDTQYF	TGTGCCAGTAAAATAGGGGGTACGAGCACAGATACGCAGTATTTT
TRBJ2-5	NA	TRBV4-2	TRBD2	CASSLRWGGQETQYF	TGTGCCAGCAGCCTTCGCTGGGGGGGTCAAGAGACCCAGTACTTC
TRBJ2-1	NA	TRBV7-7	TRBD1	CASSTWDRAEQFF	TGTGCTAGCAGCACCTGGGACAGGGCTGAGCAGTTCTTC
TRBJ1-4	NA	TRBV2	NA	CASSDRGQTEKLFF	TGTGCCAGCAGTGATCGGGGGCAGACTGAAAAACTGTTTTTT
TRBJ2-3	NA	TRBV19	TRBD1	CASSRTGATSTDTQYF	TGTGCCAGTAGTCGCACAGGGGCGACTAGCACAGATACGCAGTATTTT
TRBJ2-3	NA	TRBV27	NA	CASSSGSRVDTQYF	TGTGCCAGCAGTTCCGGGTCTCGGGTAGATACGCAGTATTTT
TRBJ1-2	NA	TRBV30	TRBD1	CAWDKSGGPTGIGYTF	TGTGCCTGGGACAAATCGGGGGGGCCGACAGGGATCGGCTACACCTTC
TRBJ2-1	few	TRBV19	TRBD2	CASSTLPSAGGPLKFF	TGTGCCAGTAGCACCCTCCCCTCGGCGGGAGGGCCCCTCAAGTTCTTC
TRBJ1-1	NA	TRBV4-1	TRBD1	CASSLRDRDFPNTEAFF	TGCGCCAGCAGCCTCCGGGACAGGGACTTTCCGAACACTGAAGCTTTCTTT
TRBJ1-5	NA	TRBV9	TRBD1	CASSLTGGRQPQHF	TGTGCCAGCAGCCTAACAGGGGGCCGTCAGCCCCAGCATTTT
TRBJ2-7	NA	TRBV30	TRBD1	CAWSDPRGRQYF	TGTGCCTGGAGTGACCCCAGGGGGAGGCAGTACTTC
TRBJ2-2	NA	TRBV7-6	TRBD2	CASSLAGGTTTGELFF	TGTGCCAGCAGCTTAGCGGGGGGGACGACGACCGGGGAGCTGTTTTTT
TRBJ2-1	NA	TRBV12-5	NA	CASCTGIYNEQFF	TGTGCTAGTTGTACAGGGATTTACAATGAGCAGTTCTTC
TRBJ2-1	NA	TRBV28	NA	CASSGEGETYNEQFF	TGTGCCAGCAGTGGAGAGGGGGAAACCTACAATGAGCAGTTCTTC
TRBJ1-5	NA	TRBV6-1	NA	CASSETAGHQPQHF	TGTGCCAGCAGTGAAACGGCAGGCCATCAGCCCCAGCATTTT
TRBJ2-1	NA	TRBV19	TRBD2	CASSTLTSGPGGEQFF	TGTGCCAGTAGTACCCTGACTAGCGGGCCGGGGGGTGAGCAGTTCTTC
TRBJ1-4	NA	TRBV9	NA	CASSAGRTTTNEKLFF	TGTGCCAGCAGCGCCGGGAGGACAACAACTAATGAAAAACTGTTTTTT
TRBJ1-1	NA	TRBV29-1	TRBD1	CSVDGTGAEAFF	TGCAGCGTTGATGGGACAGGGGCTGAAGCTTTCTTT
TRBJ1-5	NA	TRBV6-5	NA	CASSYRAGPGQPQHF	TGTGCCAGCAGTTACCGGGCAGGGCCGGGTCAGCCCCAGCATTTT
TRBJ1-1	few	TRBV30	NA	CAWTATEAFF	TGTGCCTGGACAGCCACTGAAGCTTTCTTT
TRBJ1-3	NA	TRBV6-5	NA	CASSYSASSAGNTIYF	TGTGCCAGCAGTTACTCGGCGTCCAGCGCTGGAAACACCATATATTTT
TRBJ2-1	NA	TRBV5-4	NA	CASSLGNRVYNEQFF	TGTGCCAGCAGCTTGGGTAATAGGGTCTACAATGAGCAGTTCTTC
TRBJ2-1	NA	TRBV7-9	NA	CASSLPREGPEQFF	TGTGCCAGCAGCCTACCGAGGGAAGGGCCTGAGCAGTTCTTC
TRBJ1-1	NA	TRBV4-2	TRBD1	CASSQDRTGGNTEAFF	TGTGCCAGCAGCCAAGATCGAACAGGGGGGAACACTGAAGCTTTCTTT
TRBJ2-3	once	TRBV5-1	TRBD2	CASGLGASTDTQYF	TGCGCCAGCGGACTAGGGGCTAGCACAGATACGCAGTATTTT
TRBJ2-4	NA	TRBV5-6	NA	CASSSTGVNIQYF	TGTGCCAGCAGTTCGACAGGCGTCAACATTCAGTACTTC
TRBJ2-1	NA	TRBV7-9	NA	CASSFSASLGEQFF	TGTGCCAGCAGCTTCTCGGCTAGCCTGGGTGAGCAGTTCTTC
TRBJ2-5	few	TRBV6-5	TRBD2	CASSYGGRAVETQYF	TGTGCCAGCAGTTACGGCGGGAGGGCCGTGGAGACCCAGTACTTC
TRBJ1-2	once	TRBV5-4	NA	CASSLAGQNYGYTF	TGTGCCAGCAGCTTGGCTGGACAGAACTATGGCTACACCTTC
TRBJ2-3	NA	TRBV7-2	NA	CASSLDNFPTDTQYF	TGTGCCAGCAGCTTAGATAATTTTCCGACAGATACGCAGTATTTT
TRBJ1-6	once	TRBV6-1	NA	CASSVTGFNSPLHF	TGTGCCAGCAGTGTAACCGGCTTTAATTCACCCCTCCACTTT
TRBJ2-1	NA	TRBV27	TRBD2	CASSPLAGLDRNEQFF	TGTGCCAGCAGTCCGCTAGCGGGATTAGATAGAAATGAGCAGTTCTTC
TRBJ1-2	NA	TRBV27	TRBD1	CASSFLPGGLYGYTF	TGTGCCAGCAGTTTTTTGCCAGGGGGCCTCTATGGCTACACCTTC
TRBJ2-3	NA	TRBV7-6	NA	CASSLGVASASTDTQYF	TGTGCCAGCAGCTTAGGAGTAGCTAGCGCCAGCACAGATACGCAGTATTTT